Described below is a single T cell receptor (beta chain) sequence and its context. The protocol was immunoSEQ multiplex PCR, while the TCRdb copy is restricted to in-frame clones and leaves out a portion. The data show nearly 2 million clones, with approximately 95% seen just once and 1% to 1.5% held by the top ten. CD8 cells regarded as naive lacked CD45RO, were positively chosen for CCR7, and omitted terminally differentiated effector memory CD45RA+ cells. The data are from a study of shared clonotypes between healthy human individuals. V gave up 2 bases and J gave up 6 bases, with 25 bases separating them. Per the germline V gene, CDR1 is SGHAT and CDR2 is FQNNGV. This CDR3 has 18 residues.

The V gene is TRBV11-2, the J gene TRBJ1-1, with D perhaps TRBD1 (6 bases). The origin of this receptor is a man younger than 35 in good health. The source material was naive CD8+ T cells sorted from blood. The CDR3 DNA is TGTGCCAGCAGCTTAACGCCGTGGGGGGCTGGGGGGATCTCTGAAGCTTTCTTT. As protein: CASSLTPWGAGGISEAFF.